These T cell receptor beta chains were read from a single sample in a study of regulatory T cells in long-lasting Graves disease. One entry per CDR3 protein results from TCRdb running MiXCR on the multiplex PCR reads. The sample holds 360,000 or so distinct CDR3 sequences, around 15% seen once. The same data also contributed to another study, on T cells in Graves' hyperthyroidism and ophthalmopathy.

The specimen comprised peripheral blood mononuclear cells (PBMCs), sampled at new diagnosis, from a patient treated with antithyroid drugs. Source of these receptors: a woman between 18 and 30 years old with Graves disease. Each CDR3 is given with its conserved first and last residue. Fields, in order: D gene, CDR3 length, clone size, V gene, J gene, CDR3 DNA, CDR3 protein. The D gene is left open where the match is weak. A row's size may be missing; if present it is once, few, many or a size class.

-,14,many,TRBV12-3/TRBV12-4,TRBJ2-1,TGTGCCAGCACCCGGAGGGGGGATGGGGATGAGCAGTTCTTC,CASTRRGDGDEQFF
-,14,-,TRBV19,TRBJ2-2,TGTGCCAGTAGAGTGGGAACGAACACCGGGGAGCTGTTTTTT,CASRVGTNTGELFF
TRBD1,14,-,TRBV27,TRBJ2-2,TGTGCCAGCAGCGGACAGGGAGACACCGGGGAGCTGTTTTTT,CASSGQGDTGELFF
TRBD1,15,-,TRBV10-3,TRBJ2-3,TGTGCCATCAGCCCGGGACAGGGGGTGGCAGATACGCAGTATTTT,CAISPGQGVADTQYF
TRBD2,17,many,TRBV6-5,TRBJ2-3,TGTGCCAGCAGTTATTACTCCTCTAGCGGGGGGTTCCATACGCAGTATTTT,CASSYYSSSGGFHTQYF
-,19,many,TRBV2,TRBJ2-7,TGTGCCAGCAGGGGGGGCCGGGGGCGACAGATCCTGCCGAACTACGAGCAGTACTTC,CASRGGRGRQILPNYEQYF
-,15,many,TRBV28,TRBJ2-7,TGTGCCAGCAGTTTAGCCAGCTTCACCTCCTACGAGCAGTACTTC,CASSLASFTSYEQYF
TRBD1,15,many,TRBV14,TRBJ2-5,TGTGCCAGCAGCCAAGATAGAGGGACAGCAGAGACCCAGTACTTC,CASSQDRGTAETQYF
-,14,many,TRBV28,TRBJ2-3,TGTGCCAGCGGGGTCCATGGTTGGACAGATACGCAGTATTTT,CASGVHGWTDTQYF
-,13,-,TRBV4-1,TRBJ2-1,TGCGCCAGCAGCTCCCGACTCAACAATGAGCAGTTCTTC,CASSSRLNNEQFF